This entry describes one TCR beta chain. This entry comes from a study of T cells after somatic rescue of genetic block. The assay was immunoSEQ multiplex PCR, and TCRdb's table has in-frame clones only and misses some. The profile shows fewer than 15,000 clones, under 80% of them singletons. Germline V gene data show CDR1 as SGHRS and CDR2 as YFSETQ. The CDR3 consists of 14 residues. V gave up 0 bases and J gave up 1 base, with 7 bases separating them. The specimen was peripheral blood mononuclear cells (PBMCs). The chain links TRBV5-1 to TRBJ1-1; D remains unclear. The clonotype comes from a man aged 18-30 years. In DNA, the CDR3 is TGCGCCAGCAGCTTGGGATCTTCGAACACTGAAGCTTTCTTT. Its protein product is CASSLGSSNTEAFF.